This is a list of T cell receptor beta chains from one sample in a study of OX40 agonist ivuxolimab in advanced cancers. TCRdb's table, derived via immunoSEQ multiplex PCR, lists solely in-frame clones and lacks some. This table has about 12,000 clones, 81% appearing once. Sequences were derived from CD4+ or CD8+ T cells sorted from blood, sampled in a trial of the OX40 agonist ivuxolimab. Source of these receptors: an adult with an advanced solid tumor such as melanoma, head and neck, liver or kidney cancer. CDR3s include the opening cysteine and the closing phenylalanine or tryptophan. The D gene is left open where the match is weak. A clone size is listed for some rows: how often the clone was seen (once, few, many), or a class if it is expanded.

abundance	v_gene	d_gene	j_gene	CDR3nt	CDR3aa
NA	TRBV27	NA	TRBJ2-7	TGTGCCAGCAGTTTACAGGGTTTGGGCTACGAGCAGTACTTC	CASSLQGLGYEQYF
few	TRBV9	NA	TRBJ2-1	TGTGCCAGCAGCGTAGTTTATCGGGGGTTCCCGCAGTTCTTC	CASSVVYRGFPQFF
NA	TRBV4-1	TRBD1	TRBJ1-6	TGCGCCAGCAGCCAACCAGGGGGCGCGGGTCCCCTCCACTTT	CASSQPGGAGPLHF
NA	TRBV6-1	TRBD2	TRBJ2-1	TGTGCCAGCAGTGACGGTAGCGGGGGGCCCTACAATGAGCAGTTCTTC	CASSDGSGGPYNEQFF
NA	TRBV18	NA	TRBJ2-5	TGTGCCAGCTCACCGAAAGGTGAGACCCAGTACTTC	CASSPKGETQYF
NA	TRBV7-9	NA	TRBJ2-5	TGTGCCAGCAGCTTGTCTGGGCTCTACCAAGAGACCCAGTACTTC	CASSLSGLYQETQYF
NA	TRBV4-1	TRBD1	TRBJ1-1	TGCGCCAGCAGCCAGGACAGGTCGAACACTGAAGCTTTCTTT	CASSQDRSNTEAFF
NA	TRBV27	NA	TRBJ1-2	TGTGCCAGCAGTTTTCTGACTAGCTATGGCTACACCTTC	CASSFLTSYGYTF
NA	TRBV2	NA	TRBJ2-7	TGTGCCAGCAGCGCGACCTACTACGAGCAGTACTTC	CASSATYYEQYF
NA	TRBV5-4	TRBD1	TRBJ2-3	TGTGCCAGCAGACTCCCGACAGGGTTTTCCACAGATACGCAGTATTTT	CASRLPTGFSTDTQYF
NA	TRBV4-2	TRBD2	TRBJ2-2	TGTGCCAGCAGCCACCCCATCGGGCGGGAGCGGGGCGGGGAGCTGTTTTTT	CASSHPIGRERGGELFF
few	TRBV27	NA	TRBJ2-3	TGTGCCGCCGCGACAGGCGCAAGTACGCAGTATTTT	CAAATGASTQYF